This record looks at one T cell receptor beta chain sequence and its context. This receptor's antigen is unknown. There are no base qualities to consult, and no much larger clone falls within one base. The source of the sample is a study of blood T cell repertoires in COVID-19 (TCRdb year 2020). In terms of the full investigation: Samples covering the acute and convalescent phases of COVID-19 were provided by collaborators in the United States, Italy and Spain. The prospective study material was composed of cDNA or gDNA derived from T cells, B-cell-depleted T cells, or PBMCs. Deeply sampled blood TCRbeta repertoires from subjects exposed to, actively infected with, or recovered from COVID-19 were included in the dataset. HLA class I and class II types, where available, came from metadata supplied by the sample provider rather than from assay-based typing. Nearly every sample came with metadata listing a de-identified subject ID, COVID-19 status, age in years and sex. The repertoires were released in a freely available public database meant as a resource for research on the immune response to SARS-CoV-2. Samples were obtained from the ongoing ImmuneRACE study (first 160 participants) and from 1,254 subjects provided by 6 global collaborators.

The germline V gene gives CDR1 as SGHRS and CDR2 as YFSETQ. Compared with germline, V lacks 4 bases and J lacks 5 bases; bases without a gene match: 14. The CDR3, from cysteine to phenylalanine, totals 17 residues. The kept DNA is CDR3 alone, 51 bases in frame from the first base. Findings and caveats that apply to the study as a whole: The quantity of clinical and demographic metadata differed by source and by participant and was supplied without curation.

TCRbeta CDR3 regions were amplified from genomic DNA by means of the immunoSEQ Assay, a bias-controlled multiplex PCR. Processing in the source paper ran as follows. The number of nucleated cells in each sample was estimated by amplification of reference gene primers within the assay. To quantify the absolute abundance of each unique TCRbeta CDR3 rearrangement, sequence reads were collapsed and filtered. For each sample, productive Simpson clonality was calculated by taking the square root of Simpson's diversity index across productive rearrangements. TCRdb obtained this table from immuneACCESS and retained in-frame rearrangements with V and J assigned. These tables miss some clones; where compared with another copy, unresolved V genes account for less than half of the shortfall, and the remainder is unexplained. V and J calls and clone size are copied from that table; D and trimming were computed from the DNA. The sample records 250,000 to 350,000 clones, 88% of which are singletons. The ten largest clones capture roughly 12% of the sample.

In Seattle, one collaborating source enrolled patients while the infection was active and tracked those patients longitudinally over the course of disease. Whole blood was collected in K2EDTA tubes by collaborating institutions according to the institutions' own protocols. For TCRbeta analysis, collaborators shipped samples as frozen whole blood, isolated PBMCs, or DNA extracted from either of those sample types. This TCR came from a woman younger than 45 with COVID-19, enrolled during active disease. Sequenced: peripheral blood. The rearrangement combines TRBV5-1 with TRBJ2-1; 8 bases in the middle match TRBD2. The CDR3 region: CASSETTGGAGHNEQFF. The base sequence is TGCGCCAGCAGCGAGACCACCGGGGGGGCGGGACACAATGAGCAGTTCTTC.